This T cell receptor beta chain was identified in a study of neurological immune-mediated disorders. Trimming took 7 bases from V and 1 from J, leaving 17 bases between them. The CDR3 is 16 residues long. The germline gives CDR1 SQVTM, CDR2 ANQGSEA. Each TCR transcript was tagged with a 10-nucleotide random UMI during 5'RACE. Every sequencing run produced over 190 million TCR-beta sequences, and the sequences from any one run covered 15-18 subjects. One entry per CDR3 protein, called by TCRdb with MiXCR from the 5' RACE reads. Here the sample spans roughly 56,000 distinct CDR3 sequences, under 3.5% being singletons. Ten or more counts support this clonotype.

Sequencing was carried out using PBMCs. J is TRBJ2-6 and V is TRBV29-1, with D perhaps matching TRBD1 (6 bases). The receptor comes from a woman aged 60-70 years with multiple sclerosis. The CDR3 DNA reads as TGCAGCGCATCCCGGGACACTGATTCTGGGGCCAACGTCCTGACTTTC. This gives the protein CSASRDTDSGANVLTF.